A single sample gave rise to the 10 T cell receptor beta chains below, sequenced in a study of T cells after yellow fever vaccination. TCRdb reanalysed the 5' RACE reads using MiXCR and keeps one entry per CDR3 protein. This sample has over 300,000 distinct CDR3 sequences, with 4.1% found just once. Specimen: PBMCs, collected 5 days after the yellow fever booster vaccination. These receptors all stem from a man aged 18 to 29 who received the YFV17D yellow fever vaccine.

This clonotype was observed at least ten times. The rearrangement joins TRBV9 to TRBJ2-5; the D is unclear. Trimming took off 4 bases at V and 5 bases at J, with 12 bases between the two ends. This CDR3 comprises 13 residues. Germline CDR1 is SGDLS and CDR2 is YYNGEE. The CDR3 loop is CASSQDIWETQYF. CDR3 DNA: TGTGCCAGCAGCCAAGACATATGGGAGACCCAGTACTTC.

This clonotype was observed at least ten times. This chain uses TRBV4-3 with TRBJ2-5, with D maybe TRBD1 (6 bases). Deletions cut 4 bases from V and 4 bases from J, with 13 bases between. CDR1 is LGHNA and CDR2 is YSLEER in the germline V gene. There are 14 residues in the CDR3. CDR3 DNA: TGCGCCAGCAGCCGCTCAACAGGGTCAGAGACCCAGTACTTC. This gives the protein CASSRSTGSETQYF.

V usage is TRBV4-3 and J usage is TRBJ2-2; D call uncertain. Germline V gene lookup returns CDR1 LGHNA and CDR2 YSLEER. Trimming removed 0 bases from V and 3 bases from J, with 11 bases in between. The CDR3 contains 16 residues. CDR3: CASSQDPAVHTGELFF. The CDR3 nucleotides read TGCGCCAGCAGCCAAGATCCGGCGGTTCACACCGGGGAGCTGTTTTTT.

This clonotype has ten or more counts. The CDR3: CASSRRTSGEDTQYF. The CDR3 DNA reads TGTGCCAGCAGCAGACGGACTAGCGGGGAGGATACGCAGTATTTT. V and J are TRBV5-4 and TRBJ2-3; TRBD2 matches at 12 bases. The CDR3 spans 15 residues. V was pared by 4 bases and J by 6 bases, with 6 bases of the junction left unmatched. The V gene's germline CDR1 is SGHNT and CDR2 YYREEE (reference sequence). The variable domain in full, with the rest retrieved from reference TRBV5-4 and TRBJ2-3, is ETGVTQSPTHLIKTRGQQVTLRCSSQSGHNTVSWYQQALGQGPQFIFQYYREEENGRGNFPPRFSGLQFPNYSSELNVNALELDDSALYLCASSRRTSGEDTQYFGPGTRLTVL.

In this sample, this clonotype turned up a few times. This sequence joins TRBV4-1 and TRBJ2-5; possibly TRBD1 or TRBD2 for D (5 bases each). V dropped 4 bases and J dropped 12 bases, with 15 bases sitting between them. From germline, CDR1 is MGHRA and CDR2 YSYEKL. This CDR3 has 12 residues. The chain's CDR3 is CASSRDGVMKYF. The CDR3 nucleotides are TGCGCCAGCAGCCGGGACGGGGTCATGAAGTACTTC.

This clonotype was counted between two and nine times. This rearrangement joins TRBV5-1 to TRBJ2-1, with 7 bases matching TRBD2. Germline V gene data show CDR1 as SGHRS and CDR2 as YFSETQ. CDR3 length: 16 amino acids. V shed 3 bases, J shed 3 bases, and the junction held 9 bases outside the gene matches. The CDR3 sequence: CASSSRLGEGYNEQFF. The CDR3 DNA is TGCGCCAGCAGCTCCCGCCTAGGGGAGGGCTACAATGAGCAGTTCTTC.

DNA for the CDR3: TGTGCCACCAGTGATGGTCGGATGGGTACGCAGCCCCAGCATTTT. Translated, it gives CATSDGRMGTQPQHF. The chain employs TRBV24-1 and TRBJ1-5; D is uncertain. Trimming took off 3 bases at V and 7 bases at J, with 15 bases between the two ends. Germline CDR1 and CDR2: KGHDR and SFDVKD. The CDR3 spans 15 residues.

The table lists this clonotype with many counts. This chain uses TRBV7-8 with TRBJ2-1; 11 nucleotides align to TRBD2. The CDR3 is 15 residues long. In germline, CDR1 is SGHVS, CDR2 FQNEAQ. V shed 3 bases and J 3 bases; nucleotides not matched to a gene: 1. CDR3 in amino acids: CASSFSGGVYNEQFF. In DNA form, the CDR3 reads TGTGCCAGCAGCTTTAGCGGGGGGGTCTACAATGAGCAGTTCTTC.

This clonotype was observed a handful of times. CDR3 loop: CASRTGTGALNEQFF. Written as DNA, the CDR3 is TGCGCCAGCAGGACCGGGACAGGGGCCCTGAATGAGCAGTTCTTC. The V call is TRBV5-1, the J call TRBJ2-1; 10 bases align to TRBD1. The CDR3 extends over 15 amino acids. Germline trimming cut 5 bases from V and 7 bases from J; bases unmatched to any gene: 9. The germline gives CDR1 SGHRS, CDR2 YFSETQ.

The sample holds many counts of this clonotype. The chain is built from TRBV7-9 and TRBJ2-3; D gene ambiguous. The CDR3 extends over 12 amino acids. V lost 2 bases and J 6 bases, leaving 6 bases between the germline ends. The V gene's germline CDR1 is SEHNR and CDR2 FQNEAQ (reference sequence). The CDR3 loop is CASSLISDTQYF. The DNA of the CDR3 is TGTGCCAGCAGCTTAATCTCGGATACGCAGTATTTT.